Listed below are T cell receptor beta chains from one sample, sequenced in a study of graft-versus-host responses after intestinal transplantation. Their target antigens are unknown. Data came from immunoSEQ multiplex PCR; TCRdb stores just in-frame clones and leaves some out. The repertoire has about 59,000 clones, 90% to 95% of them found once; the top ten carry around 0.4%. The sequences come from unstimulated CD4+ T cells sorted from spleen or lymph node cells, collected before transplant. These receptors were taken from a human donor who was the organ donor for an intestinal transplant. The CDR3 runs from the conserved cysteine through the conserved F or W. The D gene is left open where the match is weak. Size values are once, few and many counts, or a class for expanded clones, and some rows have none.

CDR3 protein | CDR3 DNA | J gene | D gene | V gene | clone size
CASSGDRGPSRAQPQHF | TGTGCCAGCAGTGGGGACAGGGGACCCAGTAGGGCTCAGCCCCAGCATTTT | TRBJ1-5 | TRBD1 | TRBV2 | -
CASSLVQGRISTIYF | TGTGCCAGCAGCTTAGTTCAGGGCCGGATCTCCACCATATATTTT | TRBJ1-3 | - | TRBV7-8 | -
CASSPIGQGDYGYTF | TGTGCCAGCAGCCCTATAGGACAGGGAGACTATGGCTACACCTTC | TRBJ1-2 | TRBD1 | TRBV9 | -
CASSLSVGYAGELFF | TGCGCCAGCAGCCTCTCCGTAGGTTATGCCGGGGAGCTGTTTTTT | TRBJ2-2 | - | TRBV4-1 | -
CASSVGDRVRSPLHF | TGTGCCAGCAGCGTAGGCGACAGGGTGCGTTCACCCCTCCACTTT | TRBJ1-6 | TRBD1 | TRBV9 | -
CSAGGNTEAFF | TGCAGTGCAGGGGGAAACACTGAAGCTTTCTTT | TRBJ1-1 | - | TRBV20-1 | -
CAKNKGLSSGNTIYF | TGCGCCAAAAACAAGGGCCTTAGCTCTGGAAACACCATATATTTT | TRBJ1-3 | - | TRBV23-1 | once
CACQGKNTEAFF | TGTGCCTGTCAGGGCAAGAACACTGAAGCTTTCTTT | TRBJ1-1 | - | TRBV30 | -
CAINAGTTQFF | TGTGCCATAAACGCCGGGACTACGCAGTTCTTC | TRBJ2-1 | TRBD2 | TRBV10-3 | -
CASSSPLHAGAPRYNEQFF | TGTGCCAGCAGTTCTCCCCTTCATGCGGGTGCCCCCCGCTACAATGAGCAGTTCTTC | TRBJ2-1 | - | TRBV7-8 | -
CASRVLQGATEAFF | TGTGCCAGCAGAGTACTACAGGGTGCCACTGAAGCTTTCTTT | TRBJ1-1 | - | TRBV6-1 | -
CASSQRDRQNEQFF | TGTGCCAGCAGCCAAAGGGACAGACAGAATGAGCAGTTCTTC | TRBJ2-1 | TRBD1 | TRBV7-2 | -
CSWDSTYEQYF | TGCAGTTGGGACAGCACCTACGAGCAGTACTTC | TRBJ2-7 | TRBD1 | TRBV20-1 | -
CASSLSAVSNYSPLHF | TGTGCCAGCAGCTTGAGTGCGGTCAGCAACTATTCACCCCTCCACTTT | TRBJ1-6 | - | TRBV5-6 | -
CASSYGAYGSSYNSPLHF | TGTGCCAGCAGCTATGGGGCTTATGGGAGCTCCTATAATTCACCCCTCCACTTT | TRBJ1-6 | - | TRBV7-8 | -
CASSVGSGGAYNEQFF | TGTGCCAGCAGCGTAGGTAGCGGGGGGGCCTACAATGAGCAGTTCTTC | TRBJ2-1 | TRBD2 | TRBV9 | -
CASSWWGELFF | TGTGCCAGCAGCTGGTGGGGGGAGCTGTTTTTT | TRBJ2-2 | - | TRBV11-2 | once
CASSQTGGYPHEQYF | TGTGCCAGCAGCCAAACAGGGGGCTACCCCCACGAGCAGTACTTC | TRBJ2-7 | TRBD1 | TRBV4-2 | -
CASSIDNLGYGYTF | TGTGCCAGTAGTATCGACAATCTGGGGTATGGCTACACCTTC | TRBJ1-2 | - | TRBV19 | -
CASSRLGLAGPGSDEQFF | TGTGCCAGCAGCCGGTTAGGACTAGCGGGTCCGGGGAGCGATGAGCAGTTCTTC | TRBJ2-1 | TRBD2 | TRBV11-2 | -
CASSPTVNSPLHF | TGTGCCAGCAGCCCGACAGTTAATTCACCCCTCCACTTT | TRBJ1-6 | - | TRBV5-6 | -
CSGRLAGDPHKQFF | TGCAGCGGGAGACTAGCGGGGGACCCCCACAAGCAGTTCTTC | TRBJ2-1 | TRBD2 | TRBV29-1 | -
CATSRERGGIIGELFF | TGTGCCACCAGCAGAGAGCGGGGGGGTATTATCGGGGAGCTGTTTTTT | TRBJ2-2 | TRBD2 | TRBV15 | -
CASSLASSYEQYF | TGCGCCAGCAGCTTGGCCAGTTCCTACGAGCAGTACTTC | TRBJ2-7 | - | TRBV5-1 | -
CASSSQGTSGGFTGELFF | TGCGCCAGCAGCTCCCAGGGGACTAGCGGGGGGTTCACCGGGGAGCTGTTTTTT | TRBJ2-2 | TRBD2 | TRBV5-1 | -
CASSSEAGSF | TGTGCCAGCAGTTCCGAGGCGGGGTCTTTC | TRBJ2-7 | - | TRBV6-6 | -
CASSQVRAGGPYEQYF | TGCGCCAGCAGCCAAGTCCGAGCGGGGGGACCCTACGAGCAGTACTTC | TRBJ2-7 | TRBD2 | TRBV4-1 | -
CASSLSVSGNTIYF | TGCGCCAGCAGCCTGTCGGTCTCTGGAAACACCATATATTTT | TRBJ1-3 | - | TRBV5-1 | -
CASSPRDRGSYEQYF | TGTGCCAGCAGTCCCAGGGACAGGGGCTCTTACGAGCAGTACTTC | TRBJ2-7 | TRBD1 | TRBV6-6 | -
CASSFRGAGSTEAFF | TGTGCCAGCAGCTTTCGGGGGGCAGGGAGCACTGAAGCTTTCTTT | TRBJ1-1 | - | TRBV5-8 | -
CASSLAGGSTDTQYF | TGTGCCAGCAGCTTGGCGGGGGGGAGCACAGATACGCAGTATTTT | TRBJ2-3 | TRBD2 | TRBV7-2 | -
CASSLGAWGGAFF | TGTGCCAGCAGCTTAGGGGCTTGGGGCGGGGCTTTCTTT | TRBJ1-1 | - | TRBV5-4 | -
CASSSQGMVLSTEAFF | TGTGCCAGCAGCTCACAGGGGATGGTCCTGAGCACTGAAGCTTTCTTT | TRBJ1-1 | TRBD1 | TRBV7-9 | -
CASSLGSSGANVLTF | TGCGCCAGCAGCTTGGGGTCCTCTGGGGCCAACGTCCTGACTTTC | TRBJ2-6 | - | TRBV5-1 | -
CASSLVLTKETQYF | TGCGCCAGCAGCCTCGTCTTAACCAAGGAGACCCAGTACTTC | TRBJ2-5 | - | TRBV4-3 | -
CASSPRGRNTEAFF | TGTGCCAGCAGCCCCCGGGGCAGGAACACTGAAGCTTTCTTT | TRBJ1-1 | - | TRBV7-2 | -
CASSLNVPGGEQYF | TGTGCCAGCAGTTTGAATGTTCCAGGGGGCGAGCAGTACTTC | TRBJ2-7 | TRBD1 | TRBV27 | -
CASSKDRGRANVLTF | TGTGCCAGCAGCAAAGACAGGGGGAGGGCCAACGTCCTGACTTTC | TRBJ2-6 | TRBD1 | TRBV5-6 | -
CASSWGGSSTDTQYF | TGTGCCAGCAGTTGGGGGGGAAGCAGCACAGATACGCAGTATTTT | TRBJ2-3 | TRBD2 | TRBV27 | -
CASSLSLAYEQYF | TGTGCCAGCAGCCTCTCCTTGGCCTACGAGCAGTACTTC | TRBJ2-7 | - | TRBV5-5 | -
CSVGARRNEQFF | TGCAGCGTTGGGGCTAGGCGGAATGAGCAGTTCTTC | TRBJ2-1 | - | TRBV29-1 | -
CASSLRLAGGLNEQFF | TGTGCCAGCAGTTTACGACTAGCGGGGGGGCTGAATGAGCAGTTCTTC | TRBJ2-1 | TRBD2 | TRBV27 | once
CASSENRDYGYTF | TGTGCCAGCAGTGAGAACAGGGACTATGGCTACACCTTC | TRBJ1-2 | - | TRBV25-1 | -
CASSAQMNTEAFF | TGTGCCAGCAGCGCCCAGATGAACACTGAAGCTTTCTTT | TRBJ1-1 | - | TRBV7-2 | -
CASSSGGSYEQYF | TGTGCCAGCAGCTCAGGCGGGTCCTACGAGCAGTACTTC | TRBJ2-7 | - | TRBV5-4 | -
CASRFPGGPDTQYF | TGTGCCAGCCGATTCCCGGGGGGGCCGGATACGCAGTATTTT | TRBJ2-3 | TRBD2 | TRBV11-1 | -
CASSTDTDTQYF | TGTGCCAGCAGTACCGACACGGATACGCAGTATTTT | TRBJ2-3 | - | TRBV6-5 | -
CASSLVGVGYEQYF | TGTGCCAGCAGCTTAGTAGGAGTTGGCTACGAGCAGTACTTC | TRBJ2-7 | - | TRBV7-2 | -
CAISESGTGYEKLFF | TGTGCCATCAGTGAGTCGGGGACAGGGTATGAAAAACTGTTTTTT | TRBJ1-4 | TRBD1 | TRBV10-3 | -
CASSPRVAGGSYEQYF | TGCGCCAGCAGCCCGCGGGTAGCGGGGGGGTCCTACGAGCAGTACTTC | TRBJ2-7 | TRBD2 | TRBV5-1 | -
CASSLGGTGELFF | TGTGCCAGCAGCTTGGGAGGAACCGGGGAGCTGTTTTTT | TRBJ2-2 | - | TRBV5-4 | -
CASSSGLATVRELFF | TGTGCCAGCAGCTCCGGACTAGCGACAGTAAGGGAGCTGTTTTTT | TRBJ2-2 | TRBD2 | TRBV6-5 | -